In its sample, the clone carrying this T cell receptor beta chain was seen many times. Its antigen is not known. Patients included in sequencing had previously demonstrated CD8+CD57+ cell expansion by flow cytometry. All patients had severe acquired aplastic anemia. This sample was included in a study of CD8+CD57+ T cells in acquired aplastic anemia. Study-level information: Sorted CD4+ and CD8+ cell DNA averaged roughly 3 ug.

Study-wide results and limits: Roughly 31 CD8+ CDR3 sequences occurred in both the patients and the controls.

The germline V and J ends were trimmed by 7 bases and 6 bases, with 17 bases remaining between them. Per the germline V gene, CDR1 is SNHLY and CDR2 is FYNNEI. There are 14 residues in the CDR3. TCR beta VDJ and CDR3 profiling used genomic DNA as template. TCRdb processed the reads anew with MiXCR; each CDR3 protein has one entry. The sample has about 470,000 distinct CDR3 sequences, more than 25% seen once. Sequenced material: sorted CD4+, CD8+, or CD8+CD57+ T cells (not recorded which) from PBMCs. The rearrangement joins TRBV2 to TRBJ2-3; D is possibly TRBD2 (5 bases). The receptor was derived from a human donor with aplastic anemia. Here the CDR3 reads CASKDQRLSDTQYF. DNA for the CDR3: TGTGCCAGCAAAGACCAGCGGCTCAGCGATACGCAGTATTTT.